Presented here are 14 T cell receptor beta chains from one specimen sequenced in a study of blood T cell repertoires in COVID-19. TCRdb's table, derived via immunoSEQ multiplex PCR, lists solely in-frame clones and lacks some. The table has about 240,000 clones, over 80% seen once; the top ten hold roughly 2%. The material sequenced was peripheral blood. Receptors were obtained from a man aged 25-45 years who had recovered from COVID-19.

The genes are TRBV2 and TRBJ2-3; weak D call: TRBD2 (6 bases). V lost 4 bases, J lost 2 bases, and 22 bases lay in between. This CDR3 contains 18 residues. The germline V gene encodes CDR1 SNHLY and CDR2 FYNNEI. CDR3 sequence: CASSALAHYGSLTDTQYF. Written as DNA, the CDR3 is TGTGCCAGCAGTGCCCTAGCGCACTACGGGAGCCTCACAGATACGCAGTATTTT.

This clone occurred once. The chain is built from TRBV3-1 (or the pseudogene TRBV3-2) and TRBJ2-3; the D is unclear. Trimming pared 0 bases from V and 2 bases from J, leaving 21 bases between. The V gene's germline CDR1 is LGHDT and CDR2 YNNKEL (reference sequence). The CDR3 runs 19 residues. Here the CDR3 reads CASSQEFVSDLDDTDTQYF. DNA of the CDR3: TGTGCCAGCAGCCAAGAATTCGTGAGTGACTTGGATGACACAGATACGCAGTATTTT.

The V and J genes are TRBV5-5 and TRBJ1-4; perhaps TRBD1 as D (5 bases). Germline CDR1 SGHKS, CDR2 YYEKEE (reference sequence). Trimming left V 0 bases short and J 7 bases short, with 13 bases between. The CDR3 has 15 amino acids. CDR3 loop: CASSLVQGKGEKLFF. The CDR3 DNA reads TGTGCCAGCAGCTTGGTTCAGGGCAAAGGTGAAAAACTGTTTTTT.

The V call is TRBV19, the J call TRBJ1-2, with 12 bases aligning to TRBD1. Looked up from germline, CDR1 is LNHDA and CDR2 is SQIVND (reference sequence). The CDR3 length is 15 residues. V lost 7 bases, J lost 5 bases, and 8 bases stayed unmatched. The CDR3 loop reads CASTTEGQGAYGYTF. The CDR3 DNA reads TGTGCCAGTACCACCGAGGGACAGGGGGCGTATGGCTACACCTTC.

This clone was counted many times. The chain combines TRBV9 with TRBJ1-1, with 8 bases matching TRBD1. CDR3 length equals 15 residues. The germline gives CDR1 SGDLS, CDR2 YYNGEE. Trimming at V came to 3 bases and at J to 1 base, leaving 5 bases not matched to a gene. The CDR3 here is CASSASQGGNTEAFF. The DNA for the CDR3 is TGTGCCAGCAGCGCCTCACAGGGGGGGAACACTGAAGCTTTCTTT.

This chain joins TRBV19 and TRBJ1-5; 11 nucleotides line up with TRBD1. This CDR3 is 16 amino acids long. Unmatched junction bases numbered 2, after V lost 0 bases and J lost 4 bases. CDR1 and CDR2 from the germline V gene are LNHDA and SQIVND (reference sequence). CDR3: CASSIDGTGGNQPQHF. The CDR3, as DNA: TGTGCCAGTAGTATAGATGGGACAGGGGGAAATCAGCCCCAGCATTTT.

The V and J genes are TRBV19 and TRBJ1-1; 10 nucleotides match TRBD1. The CDR3 is made up of 16 amino acids. Trimming removed 5 bases from V and 0 bases from J; junction bases left unmatched: 6. Germline V gene data show CDR1 as LNHDA and CDR2 as SQIVND (reference sequence). This CDR3 is CASSGGTGVMNTEAFF. The CDR3 DNA reads as TGTGCCAGTAGTGGGGGGACAGGGGTTATGAACACTGAAGCTTTCTTT.

This clone was seen only once. The CDR3 nucleotides are TGTGCCAGCAGCCAAAGATCAGGGGTGTCTGGGGCCAACGTCCTGACTTTC. Translation: CASSQRSGVSGANVLTF. The chain links TRBV4-2 to TRBJ2-6; perhaps TRBD1 as D (6 bases). The V end was cut by 2 bases, the J end by 1 base, with 12 bases between. Germline CDR1 reads LGHNA; CDR2 reads YNFKEQ. The CDR3 totals 17 residues.

The chain employs TRBV29-1 and TRBJ2-7; possibly TRBD2 for D (5 bases). The CDR3 is made up of 13 amino acids. Trimming shortened V by 2 bases and J by 1 base, and 9 bases separated the two germline ends. Germline V lookup: CDR1 SQVTM, CDR2 ANQGSEA. CDR3 loop: CSVEIRGSYEQYF. CDR3 nucleotide sequence: TGCAGCGTTGAAATAAGAGGGTCCTACGAGCAGTACTTC.

The genes are TRBV5-4 and TRBJ2-2; tentative D call: TRBD1 (6 bases). CDR3 length: 16 amino acids. V lost 1 base, J lost 3 bases, and 13 bases lay in between. In germline, CDR1 is SGHNT, CDR2 YYREEE (reference sequence). The CDR3 reads CASSLKRGSDTGELFF. The CDR3 region has the DNA TGTGCCAGCAGCTTGAAAAGGGGGAGCGACACCGGGGAGCTGTTTTTT. The whole variable domain, remainder taken from reference TRBV5-4 and TRBJ2-2, is ETGVTQSPTHLIKTRGQQVTLRCSSQSGHNTVSWYQQALGQGPQFIFQYYREEENGRGNFPPRFSGLQFPNYSSELNVNALELDDSALYLCASSLKRGSDTGELFFGEGSRLTVL.

This clone is a singleton in its sample. The V and J genes are TRBV18 and TRBJ1-1, with TRBD1 as a possible D gene (6 bases). The CDR3 runs 14 residues. Germline V lookup: CDR1 KGHSH, CDR2 LQKENI. V lost 6 bases to trimming and J lost 1 base, with 12 bases between them. The CDR3 loop is CASSPGQQNTEAFF. In DNA, the CDR3 is TGTGCCAGCTCCCCCGGACAGCAGAACACTGAAGCTTTCTTT.

This clone was recorded once. V is TRBV9 and J is TRBJ2-1; TRBD2 is a possible D gene (5 bases). Trimming took off 0 bases at V and 10 bases at J, with 11 bases between the two ends. The germline V gene encodes CDR1 SGDLS and CDR2 YYNGEE. The CDR3 consists of 13 residues. In DNA, the CDR3 is TGTGCCAGCAGCGTAGGGGTCGGAGGCGAGCAGTTCTTC. Translating it yields CASSVGVGGEQFF.

This sequence joins TRBV6-1 and TRBJ1-1, with D possibly TRBD1 on 5 matching bases. The CDR3 is 16 residues long. Germline V gene lookup returns CDR1 MNHNS and CDR2 SASEGT. V was clipped by 0 bases and J by 10 bases, with 21 bases between them. The CDR3 protein is CASSEALVREGVGAFF. CDR3 bases: TGTGCCAGCAGTGAAGCGCTGGTCAGGGAGGGTGTAGGAGCTTTCTTT.

The chain couples TRBV5-6 to TRBJ1-2, with 8 positions matching TRBD1. The CDR3 is 14 residues long. The V segment lost 3 bases and the J segment 3 bases; nucleotides outside the gene matches: 4. Germline V gene data show CDR1 as SGHDT and CDR2 as YYEEEE. The CDR3 spells CASSYQDRDYGYTF. DNA of the CDR3: TGTGCCAGCAGCTATCAGGACAGGGACTATGGCTACACCTTC. Looking up the rest from reference TRBV5-6 and TRBJ1-2 gives the full variable domain: DAGVTQSPTHLIKTRGQQVTLRCSPKSGHDTVSWYQQALGQGPQFIFQYYEEEERQRGNFPDRFSGHQFPNYSSELNVNALLLGDSALYLCASSYQDRDYGYTFGSGTRLTVV.